The 27 T cell receptor beta chains in this list originate from one sample, sequenced in a study of blood T cell repertoires in COVID-19. The assay was immunoSEQ multiplex PCR, and TCRdb's table has in-frame clones only and misses some. The table records about 270,000 clones, 75% to 90% of them present only once. Source material: PBMCs or T cells enriched from blood (not recorded which). These receptors all come from a woman aged 25 to 45 with acute COVID-19.

The V gene is TRBV6-5, the J gene TRBJ1-1; 8 positions match TRBD1. The germline V gene encodes CDR1 MNHEY and CDR2 SVGAGI. The ends lost 2 bases at V and 7 bases at J; junction bases unmatched: 9. The CDR3 is 15 residues long. Here the CDR3 reads CASSYRRQGAGEAFF. CDR3 nucleotides: TGTGCCAGCAGTTACAGGCGGCAGGGGGCTGGTGAAGCTTTCTTT.

The chain has TRBV3-1 (or the pseudogene TRBV3-2) and TRBJ2-4; D not certain. Germline V gene sequence: CDR1 LGHDT, CDR2 YNNKEL (reference sequence). This CDR3 comprises 13 residues. Trimming left V 0 bases short and J 6 bases short, with 6 bases between. The CDR3 sequence is CASSQDTRNIQYF. The CDR3 DNA reads as TGTGCCAGCAGCCAAGATACGAGAAACATTCAGTACTTC.

The chain links TRBV28 to TRBJ2-2; D ambiguous. Germline V gene data show CDR1 as MDHEN and CDR2 as SYDVKM. This CDR3 region has 13 residues. Trimming cost V 5 bases and J 4 bases, with 8 bases left between them. CDR3 nucleotide sequence: TGTGCCAGCAGTCCCAGTCCCACCGGGGAGCTGTTTTTT. It encodes CASSPSPTGELFF.

The genes are TRBV6-5 and TRBJ2-3; 9 nucleotides agree with TRBD1. The germline V gene encodes CDR1 MNHEY and CDR2 SVGAGI. V dropped 6 bases and J dropped 2; count of bases not matched to a gene: 6. There are 15 residues in the CDR3. The DNA for the CDR3 is TGTGCCAGCAGCCAACAGGGGGCAACCACAGATACGCAGTATTTT. Protein sequence: CASSQQGATTDTQYF.

The rearrangement uses TRBV10-1 and TRBJ1-6; no firm D call. CDR1 and CDR2 from the germline V gene are WNHNN and SYGVQD (reference sequence). The CDR3 has 13 residues. V dropped 6 bases and J dropped 4 bases, with 7 bases sitting between them. CDR3 in DNA: TGCGCCAGCAGCAACAGTTATAATTCACCCCTCCACTTT. Amino acids: CASSNSYNSPLHF.

The V call is TRBV10-1, the J call TRBJ2-3; TRBD1 agrees at 8 bases. CDR3 length: 15 amino acids. CDR1 and CDR2 (germline): WNHNN, SYGVQD (reference sequence). V shed 2 bases, J shed 4 bases, and the junction held 5 bases outside the gene matches. The CDR3 DNA reads as TGCGCCAGCAGTGAGAGCAGACAGGGGTCAGATACGCAGTATTTT. Amino acids: CASSESRQGSDTQYF.

The CDR3 loop reads CASSLPAGAYNEQFF. CDR3 DNA: TGTGCCAGCAGTTTACCGGCGGGGGCCTACAATGAGCAGTTCTTC. The gene calls are TRBV27 and TRBJ2-1, with TRBD2 matching over 7 bases. This CDR3 comprises 15 residues. V trimming: 2 bases; J trimming: 2 bases; junction bases outside the gene matches: 3. CDR1 MNHEY and CDR2 SMNVEV come from the germline V gene (reference sequence).

The genes are TRBV24-1 and TRBJ2-3; 13 bases agree with TRBD2. V shed 4 bases, J shed 0 bases, and the junction held 6 bases outside the gene matches. This CDR3 region has 18 residues. CDR1 and CDR2 from the germline V gene are KGHDR and SFDVKD. CDR3: CATSEFGGLAGSTDTQYF. In DNA form, the CDR3 reads TGTGCCACCAGTGAATTTGGGGGACTAGCGGGAAGCACAGATACGCAGTATTTT.

The chain joins TRBV18 to TRBJ1-4; D is unclear. The CDR3 runs to 16 residues. Germline V gene data show CDR1 as KGHSH and CDR2 as LQKENI. V was cut by 3 bases and J by 0 bases, with 11 bases left in between. DNA of the CDR3: TGTGCCAGCTCACCGAGCGAGAGTGCAACTAATGAAAAACTGTTTTTT. This encodes CASSPSESATNEKLFF.

CDR3 DNA: TGCAGTGCTAGTTCCGGGGTCAACTCCTACGAGCAGTACTTC. This sequence encodes CSASSGVNSYEQYF. The chain carries TRBV20-1 and TRBJ2-7, with D perhaps TRBD2 (5 bases). Germline V CDR1 and CDR2: DFQATT, SNEGSKA (reference sequence). CDR3 size: 14 residues. Trimming removed 3 bases at V and 0 bases at J, with 12 bases between.

The J gene is TRBJ1-4, the V gene TRBV7-2; D is uncertain. Trimming cost V 5 bases and J 7 bases, with 17 bases left between them. Germline CDR1 reads SGHTA; CDR2 reads FQGNSA. The CDR3 is 15 amino acids. CDR3 residues: CASSRDGQASEKLFF. In nucleotides, the CDR3 is TGTGCCAGCAGCCGCGACGGCCAGGCAAGTGAAAAACTGTTTTTT.

In DNA, the CDR3 is TGTGCCAGCAGAGCCGGACAGGGCTCCTACAATGAGCAGTTCTTC. Its protein is CASRAGQGSYNEQFF. The rearrangement joins TRBV2 to TRBJ2-1, with TRBD1 matching over 8 bases. Germline CDR1 is SNHLY and CDR2 is FYNNEI. V trimming: 6 bases; J trimming: 0 bases; junction bases outside the gene matches: 4. This CDR3 is 15 amino acids long. Using reference TRBV2 and TRBJ2-1 for the parts outside the CDR3, the full variable domain is EPEVTQTPSHQVTQMGQEVILRCVPISNHLYFYWYRQILGQKVEFLVSFYNNEISEKSEIFDDQFSVERPDGSNFTLKIRSTKLEDSAMYFCASRAGQGSYNEQFFGPGTRLTVL.

This chain links TRBV5-1 with TRBJ2-7; 8 bases match TRBD1. Germline V gene sequence: CDR1 SGHRS, CDR2 YFSETQ. This CDR3 spans 14 amino acids. V shed 4 bases and J 6 bases; nucleotides not matched to a gene: 9. CDR3 sequence (DNA): TGCGCCAGCAGCGGGGACCCACAGGGGGGCGAGCAGTACTTC. Protein product: CASSGDPQGGEQYF. Combining the CDR3 with reference TRBV5-1 and TRBJ2-7 gives the whole variable domain KAGVTQTPRYLIKTRGQQVTLSCSPISGHRSVSWYQQTPGQGLQFLFEYFSETQRNKGNFPGRFSGRQFSNSRSEMNVSTLELGDSALYLCASSGDPQGGEQYFGPGTRLTVT.

V is TRBV5-4 and J is TRBJ1-3, with 10 nucleotides matching TRBD1. V dropped 3 bases and J dropped 8; count of bases not matched to a gene: 5. Germline CDR1 is SGHNT and CDR2 is YYREEE (reference sequence). The CDR3 is 14 residues long. The CDR3 DNA follows: TGTGCCAGCAGCTATGGACAGGGGGTGGACACCATATATTTT. Protein sequence: CASSYGQGVDTIYF.

This rearrangement joins TRBV9 to TRBJ2-2; 10 nucleotides line up with TRBD1. The CDR3 sequence is 17 residues long. CDR1 and CDR2 from the germline V gene are SGDLS and YYNGEE. V shed 3 bases, J shed 0 bases, and the junction held 5 bases outside the gene matches. The CDR3 coding sequence is TGTGCCAGCAGCGGACAGGGGGCCGAAACGAACACCGGGGAGCTGTTTTTT. Translating it yields CASSGQGAETNTGELFF. Looking up the rest from reference TRBV9 and TRBJ2-2 gives the full variable domain: DSGVTQTPKHLITATGQRVTLRCSPRSGDLSVYWYQQSLDQGLQFLIQYYNGEERAKGNILERFSAQQFPDLHSELNLSSLELGDSALYFCASSGQGAETNTGELFFGEGSRLTVL.

The CDR3 loop is CASSFDRDIQYF. The CDR3 DNA reads TGTGCCAGCAGCTTCGACAGGGACATTCAGTACTTC. This chain links TRBV5-4 with TRBJ2-4, with 7 positions matching TRBD1. J was trimmed by 8 bases and V by 2 bases; bases with no gene match: 1. Germline CDR1 and CDR2: SGHNT and YYREEE (reference sequence). This CDR3 spans 12 amino acids.

The genes are TRBV6-5 and TRBJ2-3; 10 bases match TRBD2. Germline assignment: CDR1 MNHEY and CDR2 SVGAGI. This CDR3 comprises 15 residues. J lost 6 bases, V lost 5 bases, and 8 bases had no gene match. The CDR3 DNA reads as TGTGCCAGCAGTCGAGGACTAGCGGCAGGGGATACGCAGTATTTT. Protein sequence: CASSRGLAAGDTQYF.

This chain connects TRBV5-1 to TRBJ2-7, with 7 positions matching TRBD1. CDR1 and CDR2 from the germline V gene are SGHRS and YFSETQ. The CDR3 extends over 14 amino acids. J gave up 4 bases and V 4 bases, and 8 bases lay outside the gene matches. CDR3 coding DNA: TGCGCCAGCAGCCCCACTACAGGGGATTACGAGCAGTACTTC. Protein sequence: CASSPTTGDYEQYF.

The rearrangement joins TRBV2 to TRBJ2-1; 9 bases are a match to TRBD1. Trimming removed 6 bases from V and 5 bases from J; junction bases left unmatched: 5. The CDR3 is 14 residues long. Germline CDR1 reads SNHLY; CDR2 reads FYNNEI. The CDR3 DNA follows: TGTGCCAGCAGGGGGACAGGGCCCAACAATGAGCAGTTCTTC. It encodes CASRGTGPNNEQFF.

V is TRBV7-3 and J is TRBJ1-2; 10 bases map to TRBD1. The CDR3 is 17 residues long. J gave up 2 bases and V 5 bases, and 11 bases lay outside the gene matches. The germline V gene encodes CDR1 SGHTA and CDR2 FQGTGA. The chain's CDR3 is CASSTNQPGQGNYGYTF. In DNA form, the CDR3 reads TGTGCCAGCAGCACAAACCAACCGGGACAGGGGAACTATGGCTACACCTTC.

The rearrangement uses TRBV5-1 and TRBJ1-1; the D is unclear. This CDR3 spans 13 amino acids. CDR1 and CDR2 from the germline V gene are SGHRS and YFSETQ. Trimming removed 4 bases from V and 4 bases from J, with 11 bases in between. CDR3 protein: CASSLSPGTEAFF. The CDR3 DNA is TGCGCCAGCAGCCTGAGCCCGGGCACTGAAGCTTTCTTT.

The table lists this clone with many counts. CDR3 DNA: TGTGCCAGCAGTGACTCTGACAGGGATACGCAGTATTTT. The encoded protein is CASSDSDRDTQYF. The chain couples TRBV6-4 to TRBJ2-3, with D perhaps TRBD1 (6 bases). Germline V gene sequence: CDR1 MRHNA, CDR2 SNTAGT. The V end was cut by 0 bases, the J end by 6 bases, with 7 bases between. The CDR3 loop spans 13 amino acids.

This clone has just one count. This rearrangement joins TRBV27 to TRBJ2-1, with 7 bases aligning to TRBD1. The CDR3 length is 13 residues. The J segment lost 3 bases and the V segment lost 6 bases, leaving 2 bases of the junction unmatched. The germline gives CDR1 MNHEY, CDR2 SMNVEV (reference sequence). CDR3 nucleotide sequence: TGTGCCAGCAGCCGGGACAGCTACAATGAGCAGTTCTTC. Its protein product is CASSRDSYNEQFF.

The rearrangement links TRBV30 to TRBJ1-1; TRBD1 aligns across 7 bases. The CDR3 is made up of 14 amino acids. CDR1 and CDR2 (germline): GTSNPN, SVGIG (reference sequence). V was clipped by 4 bases and J by 4 bases; unmatched bases: 9. As DNA, the CDR3 is TGTGCCTGGAACAGGGGAATGGGGAGCACTGAAGCTTTCTTT. Protein sequence: CAWNRGMGSTEAFF.

V usage is TRBV6-1 and J usage is TRBJ2-1, with a tentative D call TRBD2 (7 bases). Looked up from germline, CDR1 is MNHNS and CDR2 is SASEGT. Trimming cost V 6 bases and J 1 base, with 16 bases left between them. The CDR3 consists of 16 residues. The CDR3 nucleotides are TGTGCCAGCAGCGAAATAGGGGGGGGGTCCTACAATGAGCAGTTCTTC. It yields the protein CASSEIGGGSYNEQFF.

This sequence joins TRBV5-1 and TRBJ2-1; TRBD2 agrees at 11 bases. CDR1 SGHRS and CDR2 YFSETQ come from the germline V gene. Losses at the gene ends were 0 bases for V and 6 bases for J; bases not matched to a gene: 5. This CDR3 has 16 residues. CDR3 nucleotide sequence: TGCGCCAGCAGCTTGGCTTCTAGCGGGGGGCCCAATGAGCAGTTCTTC. Protein product: CASSLASSGGPNEQFF.

The gene calls are TRBV12-5 and TRBJ2-5; 8 nucleotides line up with TRBD1. The V and J ends lost 5 bases and 0 bases, in that order; junction bases with no gene match: 5. This CDR3 region has 15 residues. Germline assignment: CDR1 LGHNT and CDR2 FRNRAP. The DNA for the CDR3 is TGTGCTAGTGGTCTATGGGACAGGAACCAAGAGACCCAGTACTTC. Translating gives CASGLWDRNQETQYF.